This TCR beta chain was identified in a study of blood T cell repertoires in COVID-19. Recruitment covered under 25 US areas and drew participants whose ages spanned roughly 18 to 100 years. Symptom resolution, clearance, or two negative PCRs marked the recovered donors of Cohort 3. The V end lost 3 bases, the J end lost 5 bases, and 17 bases lay between the germline ends. Germline CDR1 is SGHAT and CDR2 is FQNNGV. The CDR3 has 15 residues. TCRdb's table, derived via immunoSEQ multiplex PCR, lists solely in-frame clones and lacks some. The sample gives roughly 300,000 clones, 92% of which show up once; less than 20% is in the top ten.

The sequence derives from a woman in her twenties or thirties who had recovered from COVID-19. Sequences were obtained from PBMCs or T cells enriched from blood (not recorded which). This chain joins TRBV11-2 and TRBJ2-7; TRBD2 is a possible D gene (5 bases). CDR3 amino acids: CASSLLPSPGHEQYF. Written as DNA, the CDR3 is TGTGCCAGCAGCTTGCTACCTAGCCCGGGCCACGAGCAGTACTTC.